Each of the 26 T cell receptor beta chains below was sequenced from the same sample in a study of spatial heterogeneity in lung cancer. Using its own MiXCR run on the 5' RACE reads, TCRdb lists one record per CDR3 protein. The sample carries roughly 80,000 distinct CDR3 sequences, about 8.5% recorded once. Indicated time point: sample taken at primary tumor resection. The sample here was PBMCs, taken at surgery. These receptors originate from a male donor with early-stage non-small cell lung cancer.

This clonotype was found many times. This sequence joins TRBV20-1 and TRBJ2-6, with a possible D match to TRBD1 (6 bases). The V gene lost 0 bases and the J gene lost 4 bases, with 13 bases spanning the gap. Germline values: CDR1 DFQATT, CDR2 SNEGSKA (reference sequence). The CDR3 loop spans 16 amino acids. The CDR3 spells CSARESQGTGANVLTF. The CDR3 coding sequence is TGCAGTGCTAGAGAGAGCCAGGGGACGGGGGCCAACGTCCTGACTTTC.

This clonotype was seen a few times. V is TRBV4-1 and J is TRBJ1-5, with unresolved D. V was clipped by 1 base and J by 3 bases, with 10 bases between them. This CDR3 spans 15 amino acids. Germline lookup yields CDR1 MGHRA and CDR2 YSYEKL. The CDR3, as DNA: TGCGCCAGCAGCCAAGGGGTACAGATCAATCAGCCCCAGCATTTT. Translation gives CASSQGVQINQPQHF.

The V call is TRBV5-1, the J call TRBJ2-7; D gene unclear. Germline values: CDR1 SGHRS, CDR2 YFSETQ. Trimming removed 1 base from V and 2 bases from J, with 10 bases in between. CDR3 size: 14 residues. CDR3 sequence (DNA): TGCGCCAGCAGCTTGATTCCAGCTACCTACGAGCAGTACTTC. As protein: CASSLIPATYEQYF.

This clonotype was counted at least ten times. The CDR3 DNA reads as TGTGCCAGCAGCTCTTCGACAGGGTACAATCAGCCCCAGCATTTT. It yields the protein CASSSSTGYNQPQHF. This chain links TRBV11-2 with TRBJ1-5; 7 bases agree with TRBD1. The CDR3 has 15 residues. Trimming cost V 4 bases and J 3 bases; bases outside gene matches: 6. In germline, CDR1 is SGHAT, CDR2 FQNNGV.

Many counts were recorded for this clonotype. The chain uses TRBV6-6 and TRBJ1-2; D uncertain. The length of the CDR3 is 13 residues. The ends were cut back, 7 bases at V and 2 bases at J, with 11 bases in the middle. Germline V gene data show CDR1 as MNHNY and CDR2 as SVGAGI (reference sequence). This CDR3 reads CASTTESNYGYTF. In nucleotides, the CDR3 is TGTGCCAGCACCACGGAATCCAACTATGGCTACACCTTC.

This clonotype was seen repeatedly, ten times or more. This rearrangement joins TRBV29-1 to TRBJ1-1; D is uncertain. Germline assignment: CDR1 SQVTM and CDR2 ANQGSEA. The V end was cut by 7 bases, the J end by 1 base, with 16 bases between. The CDR3 extends over 14 amino acids. The CDR3 sequence: CSAGYWETNTEAFF. The CDR3 coding sequence is TGCAGCGCCGGGTACTGGGAAACGAACACTGAAGCTTTCTTT.

This clonotype was observed many times. The chain is built from TRBV7-2 and TRBJ2-1; weak D call: TRBD2 (5 bases). Trimming took 5 bases from V and 9 from J, leaving 11 bases between them. Germline V CDR1 and CDR2: SGHTA, FQGNSA. The CDR3 extends over 12 amino acids. CDR3 nucleotide sequence: TGTGCCAGCAGCGGCAGGACTGCTGAGCAGTTCTTC. This gives the protein CASSGRTAEQFF.

This clonotype showed up many times. The V gene is TRBV4-2, the J gene TRBJ2-1, with 10 bases lining up with TRBD2. J gave up 6 bases and V 6 bases, and 8 bases lay outside the gene matches. This CDR3 region has 15 residues. Germline loops: CDR1 LGHNA, CDR2 YNFKEQ. CDR3 residues: CASSETSGAGNEQFF. CDR3 sequence (DNA): TGTGCCAGCAGTGAAACTAGCGGGGCCGGCAATGAGCAGTTCTTC.

The rearrangement uses TRBV11-2 and TRBJ2-2, with 10 positions matching TRBD2. CDR1 SGHAT and CDR2 FQNNGV come from the germline V gene. After removal of 5 bases from V and 6 bases from J, the junction contained 12 bases not matched to a gene. The CDR3 has 17 residues. The CDR3 protein is CASSPGGLAGVAGELFF. Written as DNA, the CDR3 is TGTGCCAGCAGCCCCGGCGGGCTAGCGGGAGTAGCCGGGGAGCTGTTTTTT.

This clonotype has a count of ten or more. The chain joins TRBV7-9 to TRBJ2-4; tentative D call: TRBD2 (5 bases). There are 14 residues in the CDR3. Looked up from germline, CDR1 is SEHNR and CDR2 is FQNEAQ (reference sequence). V was cut by 6 bases and J by 1 base, with 10 bases left in between. The CDR3 sequence is CASSKEEAKNIQYF. CDR3 coding DNA: TGTGCCAGCAGTAAGGAGGAGGCCAAAAACATTCAGTACTTC. The entire variable domain, with the rest obtained from reference TRBV7-9 and TRBJ2-4, is as follows: DTGVSQNPRHKITKRGQNVTFRCDPISEHNRLYWYRQTLGQGPEFLTYFQNEAQLEKSRLLSDRFSAERPKGSFSTLEIQRTEQGDSAMYLCASSKEEAKNIQYFGAGTRLSVL.

The rearrangement links TRBV29-1 to TRBJ1-1; D remains ambiguous. V dropped 4 bases and J dropped 7 bases, with 13 bases sitting between them. The CDR3 is made up of 12 amino acids. Germline-derived CDR1 and CDR2 are SQVTM and ANQGSEA. This CDR3 reads CSVGTERNEAFF. The CDR3 DNA sequence: TGCAGCGTTGGGACGGAGAGGAATGAAGCTTTCTTT.

Ten or more counts support this clonotype. V usage is TRBV30 and J usage is TRBJ1-1; no definite D call. The V gene lost 2 bases and the J gene lost 6 bases, with 10 bases spanning the gap. The CDR3 totals 12 residues. CDR1 is GTSNPN and CDR2 is SVGIG in the germline V gene (reference sequence). The CDR3 bases are TGTGCCTGGAGTCGGGGTGGAGCTGAAGCTTTCTTT. It yields the protein CAWSRGGAEAFF.

The chain has TRBV5-1 and TRBJ2-7; TRBD2 matches at 8 bases. The CDR3 runs 15 residues. V lost 7 bases and J lost 7; bases outside the gene matches: 16. Germline V gives CDR1 SGHRS, CDR2 YFSETQ. The CDR3 coding sequence is TGCGCCAGCTGGGCCGGGGGAGCGGGAGCCGAGGAGCAGTACTTC. It translates to CASWAGGAGAEEQYF.

This clonotype occurred a few times. The chain uses TRBV10-3 and TRBJ1-3; D remains ambiguous. The CDR3 sequence is 15 residues long. Deletions cut 10 bases from V and 1 base from J, with 17 bases between. Germline CDR1 ENHRY, CDR2 SYGVKD. The CDR3 is CATQEEGGSGNTIYF. CDR3 in DNA: TGTGCCACCCAAGAGGAGGGAGGATCTGGAAACACCATATATTTT.

This clonotype was detected ten times or more. This sequence joins TRBV12-3 or TRBV12-4 and TRBJ1-5; TRBD1 is a possible D gene (5 bases). V lost 7 bases and J lost 1, with 14 bases in between. The CDR3 consists of 15 residues. Here the CDR3 reads CASTPRGLSNQPQHF. The CDR3 nucleotides are TGTGCCAGCACCCCGAGGGGACTGAGCAATCAGCCCCAGCATTTT.

This chain uses TRBV28 with TRBJ2-7, with 10 bases matching TRBD2. The CDR3 runs to 17 residues. Trimming at V came to 5 bases and at J to 0 bases, leaving 10 bases not matched to a gene. The V gene's germline CDR1 is MDHEN and CDR2 SYDVKM. This CDR3 is CASSPLLLAGSSYEQYF. The CDR3 region has the DNA TGTGCCAGCAGTCCGCTCCTACTAGCGGGATCCTCCTACGAGCAGTACTTC.

In its sample, this clonotype was seen many times. This sequence joins TRBV19 and TRBJ2-3, with D unclear. CDR1 and CDR2 (germline): LNHDA, SQIVND (reference sequence). The CDR3 has 15 amino acids. Between the trimmed V and J ends, which lost 7 bases and 2 bases, there was a span of 16 bases. The CDR3 coding sequence is TGTGCCAGTATCTCCCCCGGTCCTTTCACAGATACGCAGTATTTT. Translating gives CASISPGPFTDTQYF. Using reference TRBV19 and TRBJ2-3 for the parts outside the CDR3, the full variable domain is DGGITQSPKYLFRKEGQNVTLSCEQNLNHDAMYWYRQDPGQGLRLIYYSQIVNDFQKGDIAEGYSVSREKKESFPLTVTSAQKNPTAFYLCASISPGPFTDTQYFGPGTRLTVL.

The gene calls are TRBV30 and TRBJ2-7, with 11 nucleotides matching TRBD1. V shed 4 bases, J shed 2 bases, and the junction held 4 bases outside the gene matches. The CDR3 consists of 14 residues. The germline gives CDR1 GTSNPN, CDR2 SVGIG (reference sequence). The CDR3: CAWTGQGATYEQYF. As DNA, the CDR3 is TGTGCCTGGACCGGACAGGGGGCAACCTACGAGCAGTACTTC.

This clonotype was detected a few times. The chain links TRBV28 to TRBJ1-4; 7 bases are shared with TRBD1. The germline CDR1 and CDR2 sequences are MDHEN and SYDVKM. There are 13 residues in the CDR3. J was trimmed by 4 bases and V by 5 bases; bases with no gene match: 1. CDR3 region: CASSGQVNEKLFF. The CDR3 DNA reads as TGTGCCAGCAGTGGACAGGTTAATGAAAAACTGTTTTTT. Using reference TRBV28 and TRBJ1-4 for the parts outside the CDR3, the full variable domain is DVKVTQSSRYLVKRTGEKVFLECVQDMDHENMFWYRQDPGLGLRLIYFSYDVKMKEKGDIPEGYSVSREKKERFSLILESASTNQTSMYLCASSGQVNEKLFFGSGTQLSVL.

This clonotype was picked up a small number of times. V and J are TRBV5-1 and TRBJ1-1; D not resolved. CDR3 length: 15 residues. CDR1 and CDR2 from the germline V gene are SGHRS and YFSETQ. Trimming cost V 1 base and J 2 bases, with 12 bases left between them. CDR3 in amino acids: CASSLTPHGNTEAFF. CDR3 DNA: TGCGCCAGCAGCTTGACACCGCATGGTAACACTGAAGCTTTCTTT.

The sample holds many counts of this clonotype. The chain employs TRBV25-1 and TRBJ1-2, with D perhaps matching TRBD1 (5 bases). CDR1 and CDR2 from the germline V gene are MGHDK and SYGVNS. Trimming pared 1 base from V and 8 bases from J, leaving 8 bases between. The CDR3 is made up of 12 amino acids. CDR3 protein: CASSEWRGGYTF. CDR3 DNA sequence: TGTGCCAGCAGTGAATGGAGGGGCGGCTACACCTTC.

The sample holds a few counts of this clonotype. This chain links TRBV7-2 with TRBJ2-1; tentatively, D is TRBD1 or TRBD2 (5 bases each). The germline gives CDR1 SGHTA, CDR2 FQGNSA. The V end lost 0 bases, the J end lost 5 bases, and 11 bases lay between the germline ends. CDR3 length: 15 amino acids. The CDR3 sequence is CASSLALGTHNEQFF. DNA of the CDR3: TGTGCCAGCAGCTTAGCGCTGGGGACCCACAATGAGCAGTTCTTC.

In this sample, this clonotype turned up many times. V gene TRBV20-1 combines with J gene TRBJ2-7, with D possibly being TRBD2 (6 bases). The CDR3 totals 15 residues. Deletions cut 0 bases from V and 3 bases from J, with 15 bases between. The V gene's germline CDR1 is DFQATT and CDR2 SNEGSKA (reference sequence). The CDR3 region is CSARDVKRANYEQYF. For the CDR3, the DNA is TGCAGTGCTAGAGACGTCAAGCGGGCGAACTACGAGCAGTACTTC.

The CDR3 reads CASSDGYRSYEQYF. The CDR3 DNA is TGTGCCAGCAGTGACGGATACCGCTCCTACGAGCAGTACTTC. The genes are TRBV9 and TRBJ2-7; no reliable D call. Per the germline V gene, CDR1 is SGDLS and CDR2 is YYNGEE. The V and J ends lost 5 bases and 0 bases respectively, with 12 bases between them. The CDR3 sequence is 14 residues long.

This clonotype was counted a few times. CDR3 DNA: TGTGCCACCAGTGACCCGACAGGGGGGGACACTGAAGCTTTCTTT. Its translation: CATSDPTGGDTEAFF. V usage is TRBV24-1 and J usage is TRBJ1-1, with 9 bases lining up with TRBD1. The CDR3 runs 15 residues. The V segment lost 4 bases and the J segment 3 bases; nucleotides outside the gene matches: 5. In germline, CDR1 is KGHDR, CDR2 SFDVKD.

This clonotype turned up a few times. The chain uses TRBV25-1 and TRBJ2-7; D is tentatively TRBD1 or TRBD2 (5 bases each). The CDR3 runs to 15 residues. V was pared by 2 bases and J by 4 bases, with 15 bases between. The germline gives CDR1 MGHDK, CDR2 SYGVNS. The CDR3 coding sequence is TGTGCCAGCAGTGAAAGCACCGGATGGGGGTACGAGCAGTACTTC. It specifies CASSESTGWGYEQYF.